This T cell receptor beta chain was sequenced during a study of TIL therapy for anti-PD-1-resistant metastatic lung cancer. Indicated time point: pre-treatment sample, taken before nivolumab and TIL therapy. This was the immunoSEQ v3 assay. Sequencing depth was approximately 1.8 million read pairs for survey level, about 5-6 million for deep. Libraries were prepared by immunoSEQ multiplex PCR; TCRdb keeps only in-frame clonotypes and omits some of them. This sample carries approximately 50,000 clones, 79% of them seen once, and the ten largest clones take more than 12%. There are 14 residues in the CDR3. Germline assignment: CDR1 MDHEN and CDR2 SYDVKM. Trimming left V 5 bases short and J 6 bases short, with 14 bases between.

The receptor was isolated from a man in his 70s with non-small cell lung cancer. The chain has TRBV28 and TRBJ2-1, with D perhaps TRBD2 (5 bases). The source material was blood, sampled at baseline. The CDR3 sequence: CASSPKLGFNEQFF. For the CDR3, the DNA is TGTGCCAGCAGTCCCAAACTAGGGTTCAATGAGCAGTTCTTC.